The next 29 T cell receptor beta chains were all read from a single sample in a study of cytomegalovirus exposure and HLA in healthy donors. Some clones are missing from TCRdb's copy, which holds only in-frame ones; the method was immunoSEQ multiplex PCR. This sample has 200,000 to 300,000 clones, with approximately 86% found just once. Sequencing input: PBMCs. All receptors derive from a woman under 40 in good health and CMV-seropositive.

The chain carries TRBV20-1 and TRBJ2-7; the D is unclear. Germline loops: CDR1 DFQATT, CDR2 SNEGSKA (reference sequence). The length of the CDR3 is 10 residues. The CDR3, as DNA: TGCAGCGCCTTTAGAAACGAGCAGTACTTC. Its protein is CSAFRNEQYF.

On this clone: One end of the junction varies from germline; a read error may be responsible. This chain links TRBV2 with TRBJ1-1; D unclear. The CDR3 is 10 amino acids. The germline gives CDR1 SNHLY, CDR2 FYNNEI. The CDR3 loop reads CASWAGYPLF. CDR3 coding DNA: TGTGCCAGCTGGGCCGGTTATCCCCTCTTT. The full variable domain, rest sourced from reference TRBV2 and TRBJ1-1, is EPEVTQTPSHQVTQMGQEVILRCVPISNHLYFYWYRQILGQKVEFLVSFYNNEISEKSEIFDDQFSVERPDGSNFTLKIRSTKLEDSAMYFCASWAGYPLFGQGTRLTVV.

The CDR3 spells CASSTGLAGGFGEQFF. Here the CDR3 DNA reads TGCGCCAGCAGCACCGGACTAGCGGGAGGGTTCGGTGAGCAGTTCTTC. The J gene is TRBJ2-1, the V gene TRBV5-1, with 15 bases aligning to TRBD2. Looked up from germline, CDR1 is SGHRS and CDR2 is YFSETQ. With 4 bases clipped from V and 9 bases from J, the junction kept 8 bases outside the gene matches. This CDR3 region has 16 residues.

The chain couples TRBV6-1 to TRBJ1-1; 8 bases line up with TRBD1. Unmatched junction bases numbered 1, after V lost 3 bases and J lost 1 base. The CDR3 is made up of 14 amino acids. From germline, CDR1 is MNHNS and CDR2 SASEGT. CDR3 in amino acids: CASSDRGQNTEAFF. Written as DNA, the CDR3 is TGTGCCAGCAGTGACAGGGGGCAGAACACTGAAGCTTTCTTT.

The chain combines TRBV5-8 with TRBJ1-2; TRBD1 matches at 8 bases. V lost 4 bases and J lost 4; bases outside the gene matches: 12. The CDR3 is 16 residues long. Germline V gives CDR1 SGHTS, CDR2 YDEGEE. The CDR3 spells CASSQGTKTGAYGYTF. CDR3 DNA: TGTGCCAGCAGCCAGGGAACGAAGACAGGGGCCTATGGCTACACCTTC.

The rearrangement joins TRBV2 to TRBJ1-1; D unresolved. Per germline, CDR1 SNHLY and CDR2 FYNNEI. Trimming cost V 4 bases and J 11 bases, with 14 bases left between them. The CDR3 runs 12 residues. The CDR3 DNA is TGTGCCAGCAGTGTGGCAGTAAGTTGGGCTTTCTTT. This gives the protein CASSVAVSWAFF.

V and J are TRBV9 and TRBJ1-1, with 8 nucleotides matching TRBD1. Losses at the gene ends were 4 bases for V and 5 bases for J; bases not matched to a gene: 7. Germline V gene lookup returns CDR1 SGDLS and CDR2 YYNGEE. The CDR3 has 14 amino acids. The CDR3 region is CASSFSGGGTEAFF. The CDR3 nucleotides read TGTGCCAGCAGCTTTTCAGGGGGCGGGACTGAAGCTTTCTTT.

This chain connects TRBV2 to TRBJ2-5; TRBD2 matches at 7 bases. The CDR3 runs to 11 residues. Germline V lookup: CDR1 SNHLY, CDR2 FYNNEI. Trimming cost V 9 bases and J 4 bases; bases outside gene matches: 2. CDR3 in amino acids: CASGGGETQYF. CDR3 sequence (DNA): TGTGCCAGTGGGGGGGGAGAGACCCAGTACTTC. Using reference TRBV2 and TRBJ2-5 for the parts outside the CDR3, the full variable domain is EPEVTQTPSHQVTQMGQEVILRCVPISNHLYFYWYRQILGQKVEFLVSFYNNEISEKSEIFDDQFSVERPDGSNFTLKIRSTKLEDSAMYFCASGGGETQYFGPGTRLLVL.

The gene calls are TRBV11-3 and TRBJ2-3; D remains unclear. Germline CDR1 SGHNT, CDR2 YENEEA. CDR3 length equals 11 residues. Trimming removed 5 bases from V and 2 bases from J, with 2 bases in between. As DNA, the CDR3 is TGTGCCAGCAGCCTCACAGATACGCAGTATTTT. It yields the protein CASSLTDTQYF.

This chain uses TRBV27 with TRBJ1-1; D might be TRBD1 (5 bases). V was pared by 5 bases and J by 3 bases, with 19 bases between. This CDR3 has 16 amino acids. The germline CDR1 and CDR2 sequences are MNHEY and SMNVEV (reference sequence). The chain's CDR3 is CASSPTFGGGDTEAFF. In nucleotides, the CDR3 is TGTGCCAGCAGTCCAACCTTCGGGGGAGGGGACACTGAAGCTTTCTTT.

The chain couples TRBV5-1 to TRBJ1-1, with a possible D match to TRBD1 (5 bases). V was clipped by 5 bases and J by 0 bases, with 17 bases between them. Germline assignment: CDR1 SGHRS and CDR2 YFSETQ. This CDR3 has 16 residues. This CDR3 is CASSVGAGHMNTEAFF. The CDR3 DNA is TGCGCCAGCAGTGTCGGTGCAGGGCACATGAACACTGAAGCTTTCTTT.

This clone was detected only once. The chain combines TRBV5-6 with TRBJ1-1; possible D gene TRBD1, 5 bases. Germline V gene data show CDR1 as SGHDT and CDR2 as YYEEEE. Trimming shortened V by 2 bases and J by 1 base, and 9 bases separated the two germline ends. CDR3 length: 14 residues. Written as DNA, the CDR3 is TGTGCCAGCAGCTTAGGGGCGGCGAACACTGAAGCTTTCTTT. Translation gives CASSLGAANTEAFF.

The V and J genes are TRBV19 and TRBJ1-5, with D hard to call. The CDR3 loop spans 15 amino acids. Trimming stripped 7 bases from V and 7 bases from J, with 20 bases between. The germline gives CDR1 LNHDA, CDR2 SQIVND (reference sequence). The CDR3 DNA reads TGTGCCAGTACCCTGATCCCGTCTGCGGGGCAGCCCCAGCATTTT. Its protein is CASTLIPSAGQPQHF.

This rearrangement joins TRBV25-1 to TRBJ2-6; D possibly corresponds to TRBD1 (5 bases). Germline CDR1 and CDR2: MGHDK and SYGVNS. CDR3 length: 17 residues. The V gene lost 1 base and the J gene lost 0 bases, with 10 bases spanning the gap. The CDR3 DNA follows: TGTGCCAGCAGTGAATTAACAGGCGGCTCTGGGGCCAACGTCCTGACTTTC. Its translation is CASSELTGGSGANVLTF.

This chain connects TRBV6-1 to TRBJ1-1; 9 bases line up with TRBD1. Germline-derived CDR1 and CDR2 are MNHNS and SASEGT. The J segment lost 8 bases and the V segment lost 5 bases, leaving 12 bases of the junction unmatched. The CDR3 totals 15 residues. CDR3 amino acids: CASSLSMRTGEEAFF. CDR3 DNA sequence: TGTGCCAGCAGTTTATCCATGCGGACAGGGGAGGAAGCTTTCTTT.

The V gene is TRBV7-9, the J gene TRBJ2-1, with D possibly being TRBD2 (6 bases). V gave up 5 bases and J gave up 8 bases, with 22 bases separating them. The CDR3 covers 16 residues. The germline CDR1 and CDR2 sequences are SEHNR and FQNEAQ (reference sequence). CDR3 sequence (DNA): TGTGCCAGCAGCCTGCACCCAGCGGGTGGTCCAGATGAGCAGTTCTTC. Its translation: CASSLHPAGGPDEQFF.

CDR3 coding DNA: TGTGCCTGTTTCCGGGACAGGGCAATCGAGCAGTACTTC. Encoded protein: CACFRDRAIEQYF. The chain recombines TRBV30 with TRBJ2-7; 9 bases line up with TRBD1. With V trimmed by 6 bases and J by 6 bases, 9 bases remained unmatched. Germline CDR1 reads GTSNPN; CDR2 reads SVGIG (reference sequence). The CDR3 has 13 amino acids. The complete variable domain, with remaining parts taken from reference TRBV30 and TRBJ2-7, reads SQTIHQWPATLVQPVGSPLSLECTVEGTSNPNLYWYRQAAGRGLQLLFYSVGIGQISSEVPQNLSASRPQDRQFILSSKKLLLSDSGFYLCACFRDRAIEQYFGPGTRLTVT.

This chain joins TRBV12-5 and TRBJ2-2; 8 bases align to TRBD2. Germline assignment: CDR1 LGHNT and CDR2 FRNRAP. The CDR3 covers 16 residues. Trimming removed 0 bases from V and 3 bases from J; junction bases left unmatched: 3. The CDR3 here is CASGLVAGDDTGELFF. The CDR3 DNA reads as TGTGCTAGTGGTTTGGTAGCGGGAGATGACACCGGGGAGCTGTTTTTT.

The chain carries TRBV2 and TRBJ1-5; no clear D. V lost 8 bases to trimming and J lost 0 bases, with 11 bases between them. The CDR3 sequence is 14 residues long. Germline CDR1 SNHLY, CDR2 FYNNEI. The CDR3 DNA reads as TGTGCCAGCGCGGCCGTATCTAGCAATCAGCCCCAGCATTTT. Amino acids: CASAAVSSNQPQHF. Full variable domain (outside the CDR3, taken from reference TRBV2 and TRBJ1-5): EPEVTQTPSHQVTQMGQEVILRCVPISNHLYFYWYRQILGQKVEFLVSFYNNEISEKSEIFDDQFSVERPDGSNFTLKIRSTKLEDSAMYFCASAAVSSNQPQHFGDGTRLSIL.

The CDR3 loop is CSVVAFYEQYF. CDR3 DNA: TGCAGCGTTGTTGCGTTCTACGAGCAGTACTTC. The chain links TRBV29-1 to TRBJ2-7; D is unclear. Germline values: CDR1 SQVTM, CDR2 ANQGSEA. V lost 4 bases and J 3 bases, leaving 7 bases between the germline ends. The CDR3 length is 11 residues.

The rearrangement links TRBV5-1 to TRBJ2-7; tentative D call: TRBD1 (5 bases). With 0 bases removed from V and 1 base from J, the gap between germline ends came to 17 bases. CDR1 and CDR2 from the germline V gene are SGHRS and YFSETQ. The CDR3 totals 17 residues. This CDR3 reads CASSLAGLGLGSYEQYF. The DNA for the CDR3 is TGCGCCAGCAGCTTGGCCGGGTTGGGGCTCGGGTCCTACGAGCAGTACTTC.

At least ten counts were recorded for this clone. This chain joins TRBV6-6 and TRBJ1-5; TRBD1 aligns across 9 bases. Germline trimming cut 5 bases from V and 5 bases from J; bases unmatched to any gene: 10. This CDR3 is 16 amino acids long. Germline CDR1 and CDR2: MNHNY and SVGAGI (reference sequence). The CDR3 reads CASSKKQGARDQPQHF. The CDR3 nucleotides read TGTGCCAGCAGTAAAAAACAGGGGGCGCGGGATCAGCCCCAGCATTTT.

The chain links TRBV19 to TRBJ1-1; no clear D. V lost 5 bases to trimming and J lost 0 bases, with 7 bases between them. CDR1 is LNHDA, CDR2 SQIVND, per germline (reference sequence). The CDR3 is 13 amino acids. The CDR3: CASSASMNTEAFF. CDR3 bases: TGTGCCAGTAGTGCGTCAATGAACACTGAAGCTTTCTTT.

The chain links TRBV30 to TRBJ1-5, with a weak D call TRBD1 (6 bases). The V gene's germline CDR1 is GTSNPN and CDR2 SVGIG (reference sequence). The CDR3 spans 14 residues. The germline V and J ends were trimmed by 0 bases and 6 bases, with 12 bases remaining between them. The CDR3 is CAWSVGRGSQPQHF. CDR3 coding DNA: TGTGCCTGGAGTGTAGGCAGGGGTTCTCAGCCCCAGCATTTT.

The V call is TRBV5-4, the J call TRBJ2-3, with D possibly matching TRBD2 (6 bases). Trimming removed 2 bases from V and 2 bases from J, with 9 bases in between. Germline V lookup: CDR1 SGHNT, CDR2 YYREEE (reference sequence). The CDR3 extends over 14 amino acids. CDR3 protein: CASSFSGSTDTQYF. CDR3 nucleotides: TGTGCCAGCAGCTTTAGCGGTTCCACAGATACGCAGTATTTT.

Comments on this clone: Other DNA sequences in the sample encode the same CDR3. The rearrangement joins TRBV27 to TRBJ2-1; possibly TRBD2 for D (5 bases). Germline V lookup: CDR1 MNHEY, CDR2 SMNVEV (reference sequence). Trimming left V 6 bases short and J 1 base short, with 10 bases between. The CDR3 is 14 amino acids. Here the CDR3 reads CASSLGGSYNEQFF. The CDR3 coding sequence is TGTGCCAGCAGCCTGGGCGGGTCCTACAATGAGCAGTTCTTC.

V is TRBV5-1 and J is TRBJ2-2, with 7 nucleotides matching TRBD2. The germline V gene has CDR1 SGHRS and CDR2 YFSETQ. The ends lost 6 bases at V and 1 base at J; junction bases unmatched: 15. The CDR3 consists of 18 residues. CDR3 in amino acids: CASTLPPPGGRNTGELFF. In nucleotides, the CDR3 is TGCGCCAGCACCCTTCCCCCTCCGGGCGGGAGGAACACCGGGGAGCTGTTTTTT.

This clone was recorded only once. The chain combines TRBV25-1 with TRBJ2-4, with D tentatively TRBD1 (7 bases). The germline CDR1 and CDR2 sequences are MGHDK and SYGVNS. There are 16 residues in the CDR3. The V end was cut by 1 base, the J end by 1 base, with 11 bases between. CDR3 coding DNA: TGTGCCAGCAGTGAATGGTCAGGGGGGGCCAAAAACATTCAGTACTTC. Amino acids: CASSEWSGGAKNIQYF. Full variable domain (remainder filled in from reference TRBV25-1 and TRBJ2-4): EADIYQTPRYLVIGTGKKITLECSQTMGHDKMYWYQQDPGMELHLIHYSYGVNSTEKGDLSSESTVSRIRTEHFPLTLESARPSHTSQYLCASSEWSGGAKNIQYFGAGTRLSVL.

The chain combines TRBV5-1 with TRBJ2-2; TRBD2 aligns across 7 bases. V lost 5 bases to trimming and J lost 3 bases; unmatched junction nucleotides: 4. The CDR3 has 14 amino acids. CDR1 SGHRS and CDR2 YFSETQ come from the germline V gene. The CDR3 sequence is CASRAGADTGELFF. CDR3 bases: TGCGCCAGCAGGGCGGGAGCTGACACCGGGGAGCTGTTTTTT.